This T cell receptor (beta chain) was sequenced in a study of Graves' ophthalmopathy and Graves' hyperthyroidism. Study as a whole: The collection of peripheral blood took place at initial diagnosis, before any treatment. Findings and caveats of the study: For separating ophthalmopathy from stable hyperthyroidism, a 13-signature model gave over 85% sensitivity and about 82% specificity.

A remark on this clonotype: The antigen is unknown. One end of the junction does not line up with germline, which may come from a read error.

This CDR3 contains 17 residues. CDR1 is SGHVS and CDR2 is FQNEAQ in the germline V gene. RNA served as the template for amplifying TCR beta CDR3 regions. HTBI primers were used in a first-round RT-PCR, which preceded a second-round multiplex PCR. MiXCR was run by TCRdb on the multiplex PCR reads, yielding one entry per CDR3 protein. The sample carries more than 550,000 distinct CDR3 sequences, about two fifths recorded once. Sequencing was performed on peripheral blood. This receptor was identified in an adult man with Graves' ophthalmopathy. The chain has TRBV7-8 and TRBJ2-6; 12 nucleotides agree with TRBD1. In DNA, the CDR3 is TGTGCCAGCAGCTTGGGACAGGGGGCTATTGGGGCCCACGTCCCGACTTTC. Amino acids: CASSLGQGAIGAHVPTF. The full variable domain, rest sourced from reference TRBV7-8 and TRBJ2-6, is GAGVSQSPRYKVAKRGQDVALRCDPISGHVSLFWYQQALGQGPEFLTYFQNEAQLDKSGLPSDRFFAERPEGSVSTLKIQRTQQEDSAVYLCASSLGQGAIGAHVPTFGAGSRLTVL.